This is a list of T cell receptor beta chains from one sample in a study of low-dose radiotherapy and immunotherapy resistance in tumors. From the reads, TCRdb called clonotypes with MiXCR, one entry per CDR3 protein. The table has some 52,000 distinct CDR3 sequences, 33% seen once. This specimen consisted of PBMCs, obtained after low-dose radiotherapy plus immunotherapy. The receptors here all came from a male donor with rectosigmoid adenocarcinoma. The CDR3 runs from the conserved cysteine through the conserved F or W. D genes are given only for firm matches. Part of the rows lack a size; the others show once, few, many or a class for expanded clones.

>TRBV6-2/TRBV6-3|NA|TRBJ2-5|13|many
TGTGCCAGCACGACGGGAGAGATCGAGACCCAGTACTTC
CASTTGEIETQYF
>TRBV28|NA|TRBJ1-5|14|NA
TGTGCCAGCAGTTTAGGGGGAGGATATCAGCCCCAGCATTTT
CASSLGGGYQPQHF
>TRBV28|NA|TRBJ1-6|12|few
TGTGCCAGCCAGGATCCGGGTTCACCCCTCCACTTT
CASQDPGSPLHF
>TRBV6-2/TRBV6-3|TRBD2|TRBJ2-1|17|NA
TGTGCCAGCAGTTACCAGGGGACTAGCGGGACCTACAATGAGCAGTTCTTC
CASSYQGTSGTYNEQFF
>TRBV27|TRBD2|TRBJ2-2|12|once
TGTGCCAGCTTGGGCGGGAGCGGGGAGCTGTTTTTT
CASLGGSGELFF
>TRBV7-2|TRBD2|TRBJ2-2|18|many
TGTGCCAGCAGCTCCCTCGTGGTAGCGGGTCGATACACCGGGGAGCTGTTTTTT
CASSSLVVAGRYTGELFF
>TRBV28|NA|TRBJ1-2|11|many
TGTGCCAGCAGTAGTACGGGTGGCTACACCTTC
CASSSTGGYTF
>TRBV9|NA|TRBJ1-2|15|many
TGTGCCAGCAGCGTAGAAGTAGGGGCCAACTATGGCTACACCTTC
CASSVEVGANYGYTF
>TRBV7-9|NA|TRBJ2-3|15|many
TGTGCCAGCAGCTTAGATGCCAGACTCACAGATACGCAGTATTTT
CASSLDARLTDTQYF
>TRBV28|NA|TRBJ2-2|17|many
TGTGCCAGCAGTTTATCTACAAGAAGGTCACGCACCGGGGAGCTGTTTTTT
CASSLSTRRSRTGELFF
>TRBV27|TRBD1|TRBJ1-5|14|once
TGTGCCAGCAGACGGACAGGCGTCAATCAGCCCCAGCATTTT
CASRRTGVNQPQHF
>TRBV7-2|NA|TRBJ1-2|14|NA
TGTGCCAGCAGCTTGACAACCGGGTACTATGGCTACACCTTC
CASSLTTGYYGYTF
>TRBV28|TRBD1|TRBJ2-7|17|many
TGTGCCAGCAGTCCTCTTCCGGGACAGGGGGCTCGAGACGAGCAGTACTTC
CASSPLPGQGARDEQYF
>TRBV27|NA|TRBJ2-1|15|many
TGTGCCAGCACCACCGGGACCAACTCCTACAATGAGCAGTTCTTC
CASTTGTNSYNEQFF
>TRBV29-1|NA|TRBJ2-3|13|many
TGCAGCGAGGGTACTGGGTGGGCAGATACGCAGTATTTT
CSEGTGWADTQYF
>TRBV12-3/TRBV12-4|NA|TRBJ2-5|15|many
TGTGCCAGCAGAAGTGGAATCGTGGCCTCAGAGACCCAGTACTTC
CASRSGIVASETQYF
>TRBV30|TRBD1|TRBJ2-7|13|NA
TGTGCCTGGGGCAGGGGGACCACCTACGAGCAGTACTTC
CAWGRGTTYEQYF
>TRBV29-1|TRBD1|TRBJ2-2|13|NA
TGCAGCGGTCAGGGGGCGCTGGCCGGGGAGCTGTTTTTT
CSGQGALAGELFF
>TRBV20-1|NA|TRBJ2-5|19|NA
TGCAGTGCTAGACCCCAGCGAACTATGACAGGAGGGCTGCGGGAGACCCAGTACTTC
CSARPQRTMTGGLRETQYF
>TRBV20-1|NA|TRBJ2-5|13|NA
TGCAGTGCCCCGGATCTAGCGAGAGAGACCCAGTACTTC
CSAPDLARETQYF
>TRBV12-3/TRBV12-4|TRBD1|TRBJ2-2|15|many
TGTGCCAGCAGTTTGGGGACAGGGCAAACCGGGGAGCTGTTTTTT
CASSLGTGQTGELFF
>TRBV20-1|NA|TRBJ2-2|14|few
TGCAGTGCCCCAGACTTCGCGAACACCGGGGAGCTGTTTTTT
CSAPDFANTGELFF
>TRBV3-1|TRBD1|TRBJ2-7|12|NA
TGTGCCAGCAGCACTACAGGGGGGGAGCAGTACTTC
CASSTTGGEQYF
>TRBV24-1|TRBD1|TRBJ2-7|11|many
TGTGCCACTGAGGACAGGGGCGAGCAGTACTTC
CATEDRGEQYF
>TRBV7-6|TRBD2|TRBJ2-3|18|few
TGTGCCAGCAGTTCCGACATAGGTGGAGCGGGAGAGGGAGATACGCAGTATTTT
CASSSDIGGAGEGDTQYF
>TRBV27|TRBD1|TRBJ1-6|14|many
TGTGCCAGCAGTTACCAGGGGGCTGATTCACCCCTCCACTTT
CASSYQGADSPLHF
>TRBV7-9|TRBD1|TRBJ2-6|17|many
TGTGCCAGCAGCCCCGGGACAGGGAACTCTGGGGCCAACGTCCTGACTTTC
CASSPGTGNSGANVLTF
>TRBV28|TRBD2|TRBJ2-1|16|NA
TGTGCCAGCAGTTTAGCCCGGACTAGCGGGAAAAATGAGCAGTTCTTC
CASSLARTSGKNEQFF
>TRBV3-1|NA|TRBJ2-7|12|NA
TGTGCCAGCAGCCAAGCGAACTACGAGCAGTACTTC
CASSQANYEQYF
>TRBV11-1|TRBD2|TRBJ2-7|14|NA
TGTGCCGCCGATCCGGGGGGGCGCTCCTACGAGCAGTACTTC
CAADPGGRSYEQYF
>TRBV7-9|NA|TRBJ2-1|14|many
TGTGCCAGCAGCTCGGGTCTAGCTATCAATGAGCAGTTCTTC
CASSSGLAINEQFF
>TRBV9|NA|TRBJ2-3|14|NA
TGTGCCAGCAGCGAGGGGGGCCAAGGGTATACGCAGTATTTT
CASSEGGQGYTQYF
>TRBV24-1|NA|TRBJ2-2|16|many
TGTGCCACCAGTGATCCTACAAGGGAGGACACCGGGGAGCTGTTTTTT
CATSDPTREDTGELFF
>TRBV12-3/TRBV12-4|NA|TRBJ2-1|13|NA
TGTGCCAGCAGATTCTCTACCCAGGGAGTTGGGCTCTTC
CASRFSTQGVGLF
>TRBV6-6|NA|TRBJ1-1|17|many
TGTGCCAGCAGTCCCCCCGCAGGAAGAGCCATGAACACTGAAGCTTTCTTT
CASSPPAGRAMNTEAFF
>TRBV5-1|TRBD1|TRBJ2-5|17|many
TGCGCCAGCAGCTTGGATCCCCAGGGGGCAGGGGAAGAGACCCAGTACTTC
CASSLDPQGAGEETQYF
>TRBV28|NA|TRBJ1-5|16|many
TGTGCCAGCAGTAATGTCAACGGGGGCGGTCGACTGCGAAAGCATTTT
CASSNVNGGGRLRKHF
>TRBV10-3|NA|TRBJ2-7|13|NA
TGTGCCATCAGCCCACAGGGTACTTACGAGCAGTACTTC
CAISPQGTYEQYF
>TRBV6-2/TRBV6-3|NA|TRBJ2-3|14|many
TGTGCCAGCAGTGCCACAGGGGAGGCAGATACGCAGTATTTT
CASSATGEADTQYF
>TRBV27|NA|TRBJ2-7|13|NA
TGTGCCAGCAACAGTGCCAACTCCTACGAGCAGTACTTC
CASNSANSYEQYF
>TRBV12-5|NA|TRBJ2-5|15|NA
TGTGCTAGTGCCGGAGGGACGGGACATCAAGAGACCCAGTACTTC
CASAGGTGHQETQYF
>TRBV5-8|NA|TRBJ2-4|15|many
TGTGCCAGCAGCGCCCCGGGACGTGGGGGCGACATTCAGTACTTC
CASSAPGRGGDIQYF
>TRBV18|NA|TRBJ1-2|16|many
TGTGCCAGCTCACAGACTCCCCCGTCGCTTGCGCATGGCTACACCTTC
CASSQTPPSLAHGYTF
>TRBV28|TRBD2|TRBJ2-7|15|NA
TGTGCCAGCAGTTCATACCGGCGGGGGGGTGACGAGCAGTACTTC
CASSSYRRGGDEQYF
>TRBV6-2/TRBV6-3|TRBD2|TRBJ2-7|14|many
TGTGCCAGCAGGAGAAGCGGGGGTAGCTACGAGCAGTACTTC
CASRRSGGSYEQYF
>TRBV6-2/TRBV6-3|TRBD1|TRBJ2-4|15|NA
TGTGCCAGCAGTTATGACAGGGCCCGAAAAAACATTCAGTACTTC
CASSYDRARKNIQYF
>TRBV10-3|TRBD1|TRBJ1-1|13|many
TGTGCCATCTCGGGACAGATGAACACTGAAGCTTTCTTT
CAISGQMNTEAFF
>TRBV29-1|NA|TRBJ1-5|14|many
TGCAGCGTAATTGGACGGGAACCGGGCCAGCCCCAGCATTTT
CSVIGREPGQPQHF
>TRBV24-1|TRBD1|TRBJ2-5|15|many
TGTGCCACCAGTGATACTGGACAGGGGGGAGAGACCCAGTACTTC
CATSDTGQGGETQYF
>TRBV27|NA|TRBJ1-1|15|NA
TGTGCCAGCAGCAGGACCCAAGGGACCGCTGCTGAAGCTTTCTTT
CASSRTQGTAAEAFF